The 21 T cell receptor beta chains below come from one sample, sequenced in a study of control samples from healthy donors and cancer patients. The table came from immunoSEQ multiplex PCR; TCRdb's copy has only in-frame clones and leaves some out. The data hold fewer than 200,000 clones, with just under 95% observed a single time. The sample comprised blood. The receptors here all came from a woman aged 55 to 70 in good health.

The CDR3 sequence: CASSPYLQGEDYGYTF. In DNA, the CDR3 is TGTGCCAGCTCACCATATCTGCAGGGCGAGGACTATGGCTACACCTTC. This sequence joins TRBV18 and TRBJ1-2; a weak D match, TRBD1 (5 bases). V was clipped by 2 bases and J by 3 bases, with 16 bases between them. The CDR3 covers 16 residues. Germline values: CDR1 KGHSH, CDR2 LQKENI.

The V and J genes are TRBV7-9 and TRBJ1-5; unclear D gene. The CDR3 runs 15 residues. Looked up from germline, CDR1 is SEHNR and CDR2 is FQNEAQ (reference sequence). V was trimmed by 1 base and J by 3 bases, leaving 10 bases between them. The CDR3, as DNA: TGTGCCAGCAGCTTAGGGTTGGGTCCCAATCAGCCCCAGCATTTT. Protein sequence: CASSLGLGPNQPQHF.

The genes are TRBV18 and TRBJ2-3; 15 bases are shared with TRBD2. The CDR3 sequence is 17 residues long. Trimming at V came to 5 bases and at J to 5 bases, leaving 8 bases not matched to a gene. Looked up from germline, CDR1 is KGHSH and CDR2 is LQKENI. CDR3 in amino acids: CASSAGLAGGQRDTQYF. CDR3 bases: TGTGCCAGCTCAGCGGGACTAGCGGGGGGACAGAGAGATACGCAGTATTTT. Looking up the rest from reference TRBV18 and TRBJ2-3 gives the full variable domain: NAGVMQNPRHLVRRRGQEARLRCSPMKGHSHVYWYRQLPEEGLKFMVYLQKENIIDESGMPKERFSAEFPKEGPSILRIQQVVRGDSAAYFCASSAGLAGGQRDTQYFGPGTRLTVL.

The chain links TRBV25-1 to TRBJ1-2, with D possibly matching TRBD1 (5 bases). With 1 base removed from V and 7 bases from J, the gap between germline ends came to 22 bases. The CDR3 loop spans 17 amino acids. CDR1 and CDR2 (germline): MGHDK, SYGVNS. CDR3 protein: CASSEFAQGGTSSGYTF. The CDR3 DNA reads TGTGCCAGCAGTGAATTCGCCCAAGGCGGGACTAGTAGTGGCTACACCTTC.

The J gene is TRBJ1-6, the V gene TRBV12-3 or TRBV12-4; no clear D. The germline V and J ends were trimmed by 1 base and 6 bases, with 4 bases remaining between them. The CDR3 consists of 13 residues. CDR3: CASSLGANSPLHF. CDR3 nucleotide sequence: TGTGCCAGCAGTTTAGGGGCTAATTCACCCCTCCACTTT.

The chain combines TRBV5-1 with TRBJ2-7; no reliable D call. The V end was cut by 1 base, the J end by 0 bases, with 14 bases between. Germline values: CDR1 SGHRS, CDR2 YFSETQ. There are 16 residues in the CDR3. Written as DNA, the CDR3 is TGCGCCAGCAGCTTGACAGTCTCGACCGACTCCTACGAGCAGTACTTC. It yields the protein CASSLTVSTDSYEQYF.

The table lists this clone with a few counts. J is TRBJ1-3 and V is TRBV6-5; D ambiguous. CDR3 size: 14 residues. Germline assignment: CDR1 MNHEY and CDR2 SVGAGI. V lost 6 bases and J 4 bases, leaving 13 bases between the germline ends. CDR3 sequence reads: CASRPSAPGNTIYF. The CDR3 DNA follows: TGTGCCAGCAGGCCCAGCGCCCCGGGAAACACCATATATTTT.

This clone has more than one count but fewer than ten. This chain links TRBV6-5 with TRBJ1-4; perhaps TRBD1 as D (6 bases). Germline CDR1 MNHEY, CDR2 SVGAGI. There are 16 residues in the CDR3. Trimming removed 3 bases at V and 8 bases at J, with 19 bases between. The CDR3 region is CASSYYSWQGREKLFF. DNA for the CDR3: TGTGCCAGCAGTTATTATTCTTGGCAGGGGCGAGAAAAACTGTTTTTT.

The rearrangement links TRBV29-1 to TRBJ1-2; D remains ambiguous. The germline V gene encodes CDR1 SQVTM and CDR2 ANQGSEA. V was trimmed by 4 bases and J by 4 bases, leaving 25 bases between them. This CDR3 contains 17 residues. For the CDR3, the DNA is TGCAGCGTTGGAATCGGCGCGAGCTCGAGCAGAATCTATGGCTACACCTTC. Protein sequence: CSVGIGASSSRIYGYTF.

The chain combines TRBV19 with TRBJ1-2; D is unclear. The germline V gene has CDR1 LNHDA and CDR2 SQIVND (reference sequence). V dropped 3 bases and J dropped 3 bases, with 11 bases sitting between them. This CDR3 comprises 14 residues. CDR3 bases: TGTGCCAGTAGTATGGTGGGATGGGACTATGGCTACACCTTC. Protein sequence: CASSMVGWDYGYTF.

V and J are TRBV7-8 and TRBJ2-3, with a tentative D call TRBD1 (6 bases). The germline V and J ends were trimmed by 5 bases and 0 bases, with 9 bases remaining between them. Germline V CDR1 and CDR2: SGHVS, FQNEAQ. This CDR3 region has 14 residues. The CDR3 region is CASSRDRSTDTQYF. CDR3 DNA sequence: TGTGCCAGCAGCCGAGACAGGAGCACAGATACGCAGTATTTT.

The chain has TRBV7-9 and TRBJ1-5, with D possibly matching TRBD1 (5 bases). The CDR3 is 17 amino acids. V lost 2 bases and J lost 0, with 14 bases in between. The germline V gene encodes CDR1 SEHNR and CDR2 FQNEAQ (reference sequence). For the CDR3, the DNA is TGTGCCAGCAGCTTACATCGGGGCCGTAATAGCAATCAGCCCCAGCATTTT. Protein: CASSLHRGRNSNQPQHF.

This clone was counted a few times. J is TRBJ2-7 and V is TRBV6-5, with a possible D match to TRBD1 (6 bases). Trimming shortened V by 10 bases and J by 1 base, and 14 bases separated the two germline ends. The germline V gene encodes CDR1 MNHEY and CDR2 SVGAGI. The CDR3 covers 13 residues. Here the CDR3 reads CATRGDRSYEQYF. The CDR3 DNA reads as TGTGCCACCAGAGGCGACAGGTCCTACGAGCAGTACTTC.

The rearrangement joins TRBV5-1 to TRBJ1-4; tentatively, D is TRBD1 (6 bases). The germline CDR1 and CDR2 sequences are SGHRS and YFSETQ. The CDR3 covers 16 residues. The ends were cut back, 3 bases at V and 0 bases at J, with 12 bases in the middle. CDR3 nucleotide sequence: TGCGCCAGCAGCTCCCGGGACATAGCAACTAATGAAAAACTGTTTTTT. It codes for CASSSRDIATNEKLFF.

V is TRBV7-2 and J is TRBJ1-4; D is unresolved. Trimming removed 1 base from V and 8 bases from J, with 14 bases in between. The CDR3 contains 15 residues. Germline values: CDR1 SGHTA, CDR2 FQGNSA. CDR3 bases: TGTGCCAGCAGCTTAGGTGCTGGAAGTCCGGAAAAACTGTTTTTT. This translates into CASSLGAGSPEKLFF.

This chain connects TRBV5-8 to TRBJ1-5; the match to TRBD1 covers 7 bases. The CDR3 is 15 residues long. Germline CDR1 is SGHTS and CDR2 is YDEGEE. V was pared by 5 bases and J by 6 bases, with 11 bases of the junction left unmatched. This chain's CDR3 is CASSYKGASSQPQHF. For the CDR3, the DNA is TGTGCCAGCAGTTACAAGGGGGCTTCTAGTCAGCCCCAGCATTTT.

This rearrangement joins TRBV5-1 to TRBJ2-2; D uncertain. Germline lookup yields CDR1 SGHRS and CDR2 YFSETQ. CDR3 length: 15 residues. Between the trimmed V and J ends, which lost 5 bases and 3 bases, there was a span of 14 bases. DNA of the CDR3: TGCGCCAGCAGAGCATGGGGTCAGTACACCGGGGAGCTGTTTTTT. Residues: CASRAWGQYTGELFF.

The chain has TRBV6-2 or TRBV6-3 and TRBJ1-1; D ambiguous. The V gene's germline CDR1 is MNHEY and CDR2 SVGEGT. V was clipped by 6 bases and J by 7 bases, with 15 bases between them. The CDR3 runs 13 residues. CDR3 nucleotides: TGTGCCAGCAGCAACTGGTGGGGTATTGAAGCTTTCTTT. It translates to CASSNWWGIEAFF.

The V and J genes are TRBV18 and TRBJ2-5; TRBD2 matches 7 bases. In germline, CDR1 is KGHSH, CDR2 LQKENI. This CDR3 has 16 amino acids. The trim removed 4 bases at V and 5 bases at J, leaving 13 bases unmatched. CDR3 coding DNA: TGTGCCAGCTCACTCTCCCGCGGACCCGGGGGGGAGACCCAGTACTTC. Translation gives CASSLSRGPGGETQYF.

This sequence joins TRBV19 and TRBJ2-3; D may be TRBD1 or TRBD2 (6 bases each). The V and J ends lost 3 bases and 0 bases respectively, with 7 bases between them. CDR3 length: 14 residues. Germline V lookup: CDR1 LNHDA, CDR2 SQIVND (reference sequence). The CDR3 DNA is TGTGCCAGTAGTATCGGGGGCAGCACAGATACGCAGTATTTT. Translated: CASSIGGSTDTQYF.

This clone was counted a single time. The chain is built from TRBV3-1 (or the pseudogene TRBV3-2) and TRBJ1-1, with unresolved D. This CDR3 region has 12 residues. Germline V gene data show CDR1 as LGHDT and CDR2 as YNNKEL (reference sequence). V lost 4 bases, J lost 6 bases, and 9 bases lay in between. CDR3 bases: TGTGCCAGCAGCCTCGACTACGCTGAAGCTTTCTTT. Its translation is CASSLDYAEAFF.